This TCR beta chain originates from a study of cytomegalovirus exposure and HLA in healthy donors. Findings and caveats of the study: The CMV antigen specificity of a few CMV-associated chains was confirmed through in vitro analysis.

In the case of this clone: The antigen is undetermined.

Here immunoSEQ multiplex PCR was the method, and the copy in TCRdb shows in-frame clones only, minus some. The sample lists some 350,000 clones, around 90% occurring once. The sample taken for sequencing was PBMCs. The receptor was isolated from a woman aged 30 to 39 in good health and CMV-seropositive.

The CDR3 DNA reads as TGTGCCAGCATAGGTGAAGGGTTCGGCTACGAGCAGTACTTC. It yields the protein CASIGEGFGYEQYF. J is TRBJ2-7 and V is TRBV2; D remains ambiguous. The CDR3 totals 14 residues. Germline CDR1 SNHLY, CDR2 FYNNEI. The V and J ends lost 7 bases and 3 bases respectively, with 16 bases between them.